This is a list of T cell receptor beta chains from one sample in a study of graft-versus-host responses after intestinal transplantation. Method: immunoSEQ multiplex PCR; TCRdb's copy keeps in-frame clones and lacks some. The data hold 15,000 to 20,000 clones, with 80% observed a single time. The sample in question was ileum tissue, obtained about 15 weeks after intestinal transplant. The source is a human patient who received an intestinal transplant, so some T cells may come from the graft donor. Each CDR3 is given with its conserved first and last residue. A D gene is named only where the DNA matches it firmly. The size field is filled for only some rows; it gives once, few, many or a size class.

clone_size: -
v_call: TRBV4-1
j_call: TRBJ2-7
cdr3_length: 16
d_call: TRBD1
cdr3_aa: CASSPFIMDRRYEQYF
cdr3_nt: TGCGCCAGCAGCCCTTTTATTATGGACAGGAGATACGAGCAGTACTTC

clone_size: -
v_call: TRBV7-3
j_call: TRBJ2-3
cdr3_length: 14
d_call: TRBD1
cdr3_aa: CASSLAGGTDTQYF
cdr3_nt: TGTGCCAGCAGCTTAGCAGGGGGAACAGATACGCAGTATTTT

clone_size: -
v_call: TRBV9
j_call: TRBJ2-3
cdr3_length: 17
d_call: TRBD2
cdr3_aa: CASSKAGLAGSTDTQYF
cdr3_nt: TGTGCCAGCAGCAAAGCTGGACTAGCGGGAAGCACAGATACGCAGTATTTT

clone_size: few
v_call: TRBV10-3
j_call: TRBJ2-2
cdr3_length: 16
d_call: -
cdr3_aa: CAIAQGGPTNTGELFF
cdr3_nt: TGTGCCATCGCCCAGGGGGGGCCCACGAACACCGGGGAGCTGTTTTTT

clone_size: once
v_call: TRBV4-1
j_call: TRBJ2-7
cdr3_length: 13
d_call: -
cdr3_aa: CASSQDRAYEQYF
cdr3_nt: TGCGCCAGCAGCCAAGATAGAGCGTACGAGCAGTACTTC

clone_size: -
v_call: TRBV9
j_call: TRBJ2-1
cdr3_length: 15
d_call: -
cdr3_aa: CASSLLGGTYNEQFF
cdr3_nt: TGTGCCAGCAGCCTCCTGGGGGGTACCTACAATGAGCAGTTCTTC

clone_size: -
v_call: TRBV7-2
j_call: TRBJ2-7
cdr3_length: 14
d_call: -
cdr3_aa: CASSLAGGSYEQYF
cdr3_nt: TGTGCCAGCAGCTTAGCAGGGGGCTCCTACGAGCAGTACTTC

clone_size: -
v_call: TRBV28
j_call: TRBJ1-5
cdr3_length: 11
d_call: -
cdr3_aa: CASSFGQPQHF
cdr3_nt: TGTGCCAGCAGTTTTGGGCAGCCCCAGCATTTT

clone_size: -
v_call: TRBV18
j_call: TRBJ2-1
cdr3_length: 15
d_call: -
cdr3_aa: CASSREPASGGEQFF
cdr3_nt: TGTGCCAGCTCCCGGGAGCCCGCCTCGGGTGGTGAGCAGTTCTTC

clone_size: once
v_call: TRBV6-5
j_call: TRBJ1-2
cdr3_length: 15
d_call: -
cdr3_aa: CAIKKLGSQGYGYTF
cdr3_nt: TGTGCCATCAAAAAACTAGGGTCTCAGGGCTATGGCTACACCTTC

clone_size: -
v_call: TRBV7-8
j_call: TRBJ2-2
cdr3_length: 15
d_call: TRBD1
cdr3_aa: CASSFSGGGTGELFF
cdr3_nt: TGTGCCAGCAGCTTTTCAGGGGGCGGGACCGGGGAGCTGTTTTTT

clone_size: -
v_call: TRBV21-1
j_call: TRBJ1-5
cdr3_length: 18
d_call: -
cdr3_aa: CASTWRGGQAYSNQPQHF
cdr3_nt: TGTGCCAGCACCTGGAGGGGGGGACAGGCTTATAGCAATCAGCCCCAGCATTTT

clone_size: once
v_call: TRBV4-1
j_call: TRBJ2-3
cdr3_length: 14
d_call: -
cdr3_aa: CASSVAESTDTQYF
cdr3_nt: TGCGCCAGCAGCGTAGCGGAGAGCACAGATACGCAGTATTTT

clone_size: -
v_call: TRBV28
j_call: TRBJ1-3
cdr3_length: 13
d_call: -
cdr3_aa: CAGQILSGNTIYF
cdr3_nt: TGTGCCGGCCAAATCCTCTCTGGAAACACCATATATTTT

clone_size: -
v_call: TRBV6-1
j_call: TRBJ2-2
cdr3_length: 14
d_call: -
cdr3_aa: CASRIQGSTGELFF
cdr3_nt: TGTGCCAGCCGGATACAGGGATCCACCGGGGAGCTGTTTTTT

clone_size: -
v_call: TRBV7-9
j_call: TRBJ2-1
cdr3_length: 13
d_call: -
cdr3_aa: CASSLSENNEQFF
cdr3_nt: TGTGCCAGCAGCTTAAGTGAAAACAATGAGCAGTTCTTC

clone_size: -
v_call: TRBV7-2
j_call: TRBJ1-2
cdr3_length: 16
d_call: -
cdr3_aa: CASSLYGVRLSYGYTF
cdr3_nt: TGTGCCAGCAGCTTATACGGGGTTCGGTTGAGCTATGGCTACACCTTC

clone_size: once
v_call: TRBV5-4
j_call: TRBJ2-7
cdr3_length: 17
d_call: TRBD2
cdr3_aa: CASSLRPGGGRRYEQYF
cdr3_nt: TGTGCCAGCAGCCTAAGGCCGGGCGGCGGGAGGCGGTACGAGCAGTACTTC

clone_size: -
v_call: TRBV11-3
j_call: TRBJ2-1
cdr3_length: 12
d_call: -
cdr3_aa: CASSSPPGEQFF
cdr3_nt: TGTGCCAGCAGCTCTCCTCCCGGTGAGCAGTTCTTC

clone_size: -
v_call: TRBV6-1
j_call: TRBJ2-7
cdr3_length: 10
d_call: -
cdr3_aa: CASRQNEQYF
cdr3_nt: TGTGCCAGCCGTCAAAACGAGCAGTACTTC

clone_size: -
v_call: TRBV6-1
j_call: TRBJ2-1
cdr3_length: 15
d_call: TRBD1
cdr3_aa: CASRSDRGSLNEQFF
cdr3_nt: TGTGCCAGCAGGTCGGACAGGGGTTCCCTCAATGAGCAGTTCTTC

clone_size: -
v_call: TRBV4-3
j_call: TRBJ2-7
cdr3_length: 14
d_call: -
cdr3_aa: CASSPSTGSYEQYF
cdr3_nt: TGCGCCAGCAGCCCCAGTACAGGCTCCTACGAGCAGTACTTC

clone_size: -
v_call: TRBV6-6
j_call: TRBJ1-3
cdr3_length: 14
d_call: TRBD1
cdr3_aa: CASSWTGTGNTIYF
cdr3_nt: TGTGCCAGCAGTTGGACAGGGACTGGAAACACCATATATTTT

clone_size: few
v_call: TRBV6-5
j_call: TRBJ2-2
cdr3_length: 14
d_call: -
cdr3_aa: CASSPTGGAGELFF
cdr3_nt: TGTGCCAGCAGTCCAACAGGGGGGGCCGGGGAGCTGTTTTTT

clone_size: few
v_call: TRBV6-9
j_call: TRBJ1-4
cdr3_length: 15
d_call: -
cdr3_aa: CASSRDKRRDEKLFF
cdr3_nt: TGTGCCAGCAGTCGAGACAAACGACGAGATGAAAAACTGTTTTTT

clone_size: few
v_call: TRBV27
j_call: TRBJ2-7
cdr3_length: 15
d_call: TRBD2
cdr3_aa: CASSISGLAGYEQYF
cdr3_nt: TGTGCCAGCAGCATATCGGGACTAGCGGGGTACGAGCAGTACTTC

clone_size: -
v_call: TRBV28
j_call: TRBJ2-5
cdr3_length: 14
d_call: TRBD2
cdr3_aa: CANETSSIQETQYF
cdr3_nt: TGTGCCAATGAGACTAGCAGTATCCAAGAGACCCAGTACTTC

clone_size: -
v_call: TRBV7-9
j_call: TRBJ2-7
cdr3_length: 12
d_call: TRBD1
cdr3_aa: CASSSQGYEQYF
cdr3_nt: TGTGCCAGCAGCTCACAGGGGTACGAGCAGTACTTC

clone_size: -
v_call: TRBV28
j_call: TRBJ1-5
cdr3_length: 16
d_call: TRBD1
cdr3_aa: CASSYYRDSSNQPQHF
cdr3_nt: TGTGCCAGCAGTTACTACCGGGACAGTAGCAATCAGCCCCAGCATTTT

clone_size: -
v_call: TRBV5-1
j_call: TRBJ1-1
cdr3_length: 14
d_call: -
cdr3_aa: CASSITRRDTEAFF
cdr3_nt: TGCGCCAGCAGTATTACGAGGCGGGACACTGAAGCTTTCTTT

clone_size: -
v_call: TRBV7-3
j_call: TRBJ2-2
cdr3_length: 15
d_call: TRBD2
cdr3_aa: CASSFAGGPSGELFF
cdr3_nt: TGTGCCAGCAGCTTCGCGGGAGGGCCTAGCGGGGAGCTGTTTTTT

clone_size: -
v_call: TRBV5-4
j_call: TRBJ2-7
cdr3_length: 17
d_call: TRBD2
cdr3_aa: CASSLTSGSFLSYEQYF
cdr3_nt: TGTGCCAGCAGCCTCACTAGCGGGAGCTTCCTCTCCTACGAGCAGTACTTC

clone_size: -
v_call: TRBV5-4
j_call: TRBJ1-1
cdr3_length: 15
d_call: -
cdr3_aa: CASSLAAGRNTEAFF
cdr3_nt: TGTGCCAGCAGCTTGGCGGCAGGGCGGAACACTGAAGCTTTCTTT

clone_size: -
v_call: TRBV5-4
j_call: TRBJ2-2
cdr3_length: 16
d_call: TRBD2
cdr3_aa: CASSRGLAVNTGELFF
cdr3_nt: TGTGCCAGCAGCCGGGGACTAGCGGTTAACACCGGGGAGCTGTTTTTT

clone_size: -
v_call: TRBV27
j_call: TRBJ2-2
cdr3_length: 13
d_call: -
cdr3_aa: CASSPWDTGELFF
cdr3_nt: TGTGCCAGCAGTCCCTGGGACACCGGGGAGCTGTTTTTT

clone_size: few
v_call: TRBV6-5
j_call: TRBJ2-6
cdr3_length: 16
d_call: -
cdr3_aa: CASSYSGGAGANVLTF
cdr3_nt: TGTGCCAGCAGTTACTCGGGGGGGGCCGGGGCCAACGTCCTGACTTTC